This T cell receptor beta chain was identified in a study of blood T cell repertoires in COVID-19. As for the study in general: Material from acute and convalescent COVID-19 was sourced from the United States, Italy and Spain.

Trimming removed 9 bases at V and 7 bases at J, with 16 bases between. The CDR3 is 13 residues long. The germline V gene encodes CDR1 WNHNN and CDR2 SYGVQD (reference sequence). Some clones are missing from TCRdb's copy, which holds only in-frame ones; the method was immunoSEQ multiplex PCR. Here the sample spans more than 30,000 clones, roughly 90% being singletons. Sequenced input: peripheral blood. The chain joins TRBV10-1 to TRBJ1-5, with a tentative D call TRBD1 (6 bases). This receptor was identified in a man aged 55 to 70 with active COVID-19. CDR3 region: CASTEGGYQPQHF. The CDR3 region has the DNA TGCGCCAGTACCGAGGGGGGGTACCAGCCCCAGCATTTT.